This record covers a single T cell receptor beta chain. Its antigen remains unknown. TCRdb keeps only in-frame clones here, not all; method: immunoSEQ multiplex PCR. The sample consists of about 49,000 clones, roughly 90% of them appearing once. These data are taken from a study of radiotherapy plus CTLA-4 blockade in lung cancer. Across the whole study: Objective response was observed in about 19% of patients, and disease control in 31%. General observations from the study: Early blood T cell clone dynamics, with interferon-beta, were reported to best predict response.

This CDR3 spans 14 amino acids. Germline values: CDR1 SGHDT, CDR2 YYEEEE. Trimming cost V 1 base and J 5 bases; bases outside gene matches: 5. V usage is TRBV5-6 and J usage is TRBJ2-5; 7 bases align to TRBD1. The sample was peripheral blood, taken from a patient treated with radiotherapy plus ipilimumab. The receptor was derived from a human donor with non-small cell lung cancer whose response to radiotherapy plus ipilimumab could not be evaluated. CDR3 protein: CASSLQYRGETQYF. The CDR3 nucleotides read TGTGCCAGCAGCTTGCAATACAGGGGTGAGACCCAGTACTTC. Looking up the rest from reference TRBV5-6 and TRBJ2-5 gives the full variable domain: DAGVTQSPTHLIKTRGQQVTLRCSPKSGHDTVSWYQQALGQGPQFIFQYYEEEERQRGNFPDRFSGHQFPNYSSELNVNALLLGDSALYLCASSLQYRGETQYFGPGTRLLVL.